There are a few counts of the clone carrying this TCR beta chain. Its antigen is still unknown. These data are taken from a study of vaccination and CD4 T cells after COVID-19. About the study: The post-vaccine samples came a median around 71 days after dose two (range 14 to 241).

Germline assignment: CDR1 MNHNS and CDR2 SASEGT. The CDR3 runs 16 residues. V lost 6 bases to trimming and J lost 2 bases, with 19 bases between them. Treatment indicated: roughly 10-day PBMC culture with coronavirus spike peptide pools or control peptides (ViraFEST assay). One should note that the unexposed donor's CD4+ T cells were collected before the COVID-19 pandemic (2011-2018). Researchers used the Oncomine TCR Beta short-read assay to sequence DNA from cultured CD4+ T cells. TCRdb redid the calling of the PCR reads with MiXCR, one entry per CDR3 protein. The sample gives several thousand distinct CDR3 sequences, approximately 50% of which show up once; around two fifths is in the top ten.

Sample: CD4+ T cells from blood, cultured in vitro. The V and J genes are TRBV6-1 and TRBJ1-2; D is perhaps TRBD1 (5 bases). This clonotype originated in a human donor in good health. The DNA of the CDR3 is TGTGCCAGCAGCCTAAAACCGACCGGGACGAACTATGGCTACACCTTC. This sequence encodes CASSLKPTGTNYGYTF.